This TCR beta chain was captured by sequencing in a study of shared clonotypes between healthy human individuals. The study, taken as a whole, reports: Sharing across several donors was seen in 4.5% to 5.5% of naive CD4 clonotypes. The study drew on few donors, limiting represented genetic and exposure-history diversity.

CD4+ cells yielded CD45RA+ naive and CD45RA-negative memory subsets. The run depth of the assay was deep. TCRdb keeps only in-frame clones here, not all; method: immunoSEQ multiplex PCR. The sample holds about 1 million clones; approximately 70% are singletons and the top ten take approximately 1.5%. To note about this clone: Its antigen is as yet unknown.

Sequenced: memory CD4+ T cells sorted from blood. The subset was: CD45RA-negative fraction. This TCR derives from a man between 18 and 29 years old in good health.

CDR3 in DNA: TGTGCCAGCAGTTTACAGGGGGCCCGGGAGACCCAGTACTTC. This codes for CASSLQGARETQYF. The chain joins TRBV28 to TRBJ2-5; 8 bases are a match to TRBD1. Germline values: CDR1 MDHEN, CDR2 SYDVKM. V shed 2 bases and J 5 bases; nucleotides not matched to a gene: 4. This CDR3 contains 14 residues. Combining the CDR3 with reference TRBV28 and TRBJ2-5 gives the whole variable domain DVKVTQSSRYLVKRTGEKVFLECVQDMDHENMFWYRQDPGLGLRLIYFSYDVKMKEKGDIPEGYSVSREKKERFSLILESASTNQTSMYLCASSLQGARETQYFGPGTRLLVL.